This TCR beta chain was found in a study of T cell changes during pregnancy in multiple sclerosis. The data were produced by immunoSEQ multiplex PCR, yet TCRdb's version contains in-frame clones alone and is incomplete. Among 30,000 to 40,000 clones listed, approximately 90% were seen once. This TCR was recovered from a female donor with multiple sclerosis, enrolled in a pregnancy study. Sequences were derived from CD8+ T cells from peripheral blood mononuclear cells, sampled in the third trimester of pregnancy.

The CDR3 DNA is TGTGCCAGTAGTATCAGGGGTTTGACTGAAGCTTTCTTT. Encoded protein: CASSIRGLTEAFF. The rearrangement joins TRBV19 to TRBJ1-1, with a possible D match to TRBD1 (6 bases). The CDR3 spans 13 residues. CDR1 is LNHDA and CDR2 is SQIVND in the germline V gene (reference sequence). V lost 3 bases, J lost 5 bases, and 10 bases lay in between.